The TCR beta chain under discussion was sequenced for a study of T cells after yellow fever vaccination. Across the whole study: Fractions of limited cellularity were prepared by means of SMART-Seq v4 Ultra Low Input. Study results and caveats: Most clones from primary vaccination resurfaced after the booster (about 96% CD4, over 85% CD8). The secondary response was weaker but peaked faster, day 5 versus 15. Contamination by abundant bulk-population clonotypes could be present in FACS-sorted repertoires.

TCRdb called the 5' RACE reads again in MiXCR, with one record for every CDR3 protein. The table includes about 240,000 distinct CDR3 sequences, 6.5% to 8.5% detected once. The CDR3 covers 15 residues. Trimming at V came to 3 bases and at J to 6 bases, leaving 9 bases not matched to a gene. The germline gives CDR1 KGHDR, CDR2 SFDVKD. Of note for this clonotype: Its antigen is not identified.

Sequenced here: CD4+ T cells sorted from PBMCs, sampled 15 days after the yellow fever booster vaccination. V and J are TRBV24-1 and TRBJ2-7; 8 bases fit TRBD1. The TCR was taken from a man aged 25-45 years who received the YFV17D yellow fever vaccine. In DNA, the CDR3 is TGTGCCACCAGTGATCCGGACAGGGCCACAGGCGAGCAGTACTTC. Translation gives CATSDPDRATGEQYF.